The 16 T cell receptor beta chains below all came from one sample that was sequenced in a study of cytomegalovirus exposure and HLA in healthy donors. PCR amplification relied on 60 Vbeta primers (plus 13 Jbeta primers). Only in-frame clones appear in the TCRdb table, and some are missing; sequencing was by immunoSEQ multiplex PCR. The sample records more than 90,000 clones, 76% being singletons. Source material: PBMCs. These receptor sequences come from a man aged 35 to 55 in good health and CMV-seronegative.

As DNA, the CDR3 is TGTGCCAGCAGCTCCACGCCACAGGGGGCAGACTATGGCTACACCTTC. As protein: CASSSTPQGADYGYTF. The rearrangement uses TRBV11-2 and TRBJ1-2; the match to TRBD1 covers 9 bases. Germline assignment: CDR1 SGHAT and CDR2 FQNNGV. CDR3 length: 16 residues. Trimming took 4 bases from V and 3 from J; bases not matched to a gene: 9.

The chain couples TRBV29-1 to TRBJ1-1; D is uncertain. Germline V gene sequence: CDR1 SQVTM, CDR2 ANQGSEA. The CDR3 extends over 12 amino acids. The V and J ends lost 1 base and 1 base respectively, with 4 bases between them. The chain's CDR3 is CSVEGRNTEAFF. CDR3 coding DNA: TGCAGCGTTGAAGGTAGGAACACTGAAGCTTTCTTT.

The chain has TRBV19 and TRBJ2-2; the D gene is possibly TRBD1 (6 bases). The CDR3 totals 14 residues. CDR1 LNHDA and CDR2 SQIVND come from the germline V gene (reference sequence). V was cut by 7 bases and J by 6 bases, with 15 bases left in between. Here the CDR3 reads CASTLRGPPGELFF. The CDR3 DNA follows: TGTGCCAGTACCCTCAGGGGTCCCCCCGGGGAGCTGTTTTTT.

The genes are TRBV7-9 and TRBJ2-1; TRBD2 aligns across 8 bases. Germline CDR1 reads SEHNR; CDR2 reads FQNEAQ (reference sequence). The CDR3 spans 15 residues. The V segment lost 3 bases and the J segment 4 bases; nucleotides outside the gene matches: 5. The CDR3 region has the DNA TGTGCCAGCAGCTTGCGACTAGCGCAATACAATGAGCAGTTCTTC. It is translated as CASSLRLAQYNEQFF.

The J gene is TRBJ2-4, the V gene TRBV7-9; 7 bases agree with TRBD1. The CDR3 covers 13 residues. The germline V gene has CDR1 SEHNR and CDR2 FQNEAQ (reference sequence). V was clipped by 7 bases and J by 0 bases; unmatched bases: 0. The CDR3 protein is CASKGAAKNIQYF. The DNA for the CDR3 is TGTGCCAGCAAGGGGGCAGCCAAAAACATTCAGTACTTC. Full variable domain (remainder filled in from reference TRBV7-9 and TRBJ2-4): DTGVSQNPRHKITKRGQNVTFRCDPISEHNRLYWYRQTLGQGPEFLTYFQNEAQLEKSRLLSDRFSAERPKGSFSTLEIQRTEQGDSAMYLCASKGAAKNIQYFGAGTRLSVL.

This clone turned up a few times. The chain joins TRBV5-1 to TRBJ1-2; D is undetermined. The V gene's germline CDR1 is SGHRS and CDR2 YFSETQ. V was pared by 4 bases and J by 0 bases, with 10 bases between. The CDR3 length is 14 residues. The CDR3 DNA sequence: TGCGCCAGCAGCCAGGCCACGCCTAACTATGGCTACACCTTC. This translates into CASSQATPNYGYTF.

To note about this clone: The junction departs from the called germline gene at one end, perhaps through a read error. In DNA form, the CDR3 reads TGTTCCAGCAGCTCCGTAGCGGGGGGGTTAGATGATGAGCAGTTCTTC. It is translated as CSSSSVAGGLDDEQFF. This chain links TRBV7-9 with TRBJ2-1, with TRBD2 matching over 11 bases. Germline V CDR1 and CDR2: SEHNR, FQNEAQ (reference sequence). The CDR3 length is 16 residues.

This chain connects TRBV19 to TRBJ2-2; 8 bases are a match to TRBD1. Trimming removed 6 bases from V and 1 base from J; junction bases left unmatched: 4. Germline CDR1 is LNHDA and CDR2 is SQIVND (reference sequence). CDR3 length: 15 residues. CDR3 nucleotide sequence: TGTGCCAGTAGCCCCGGGACAGGGAACACCGGGGAGCTGTTTTTT. Translated: CASSPGTGNTGELFF.

A single count supports this clone. The chain carries TRBV6-5 and TRBJ1-1; D perhaps matches TRBD1 (6 bases). Germline CDR1 and CDR2: MNHEY and SVGAGI. The CDR3 is made up of 13 amino acids. The germline V and J ends were trimmed by 6 bases and 1 base, with 9 bases remaining between them. DNA of the CDR3: TGTGCCAGCAGCAGCAGGGGGAACACTGAAGCTTTCTTT. The encoded protein is CASSSRGNTEAFF.

This chain uses TRBV6-1 with TRBJ2-5; TRBD1 matches at 8 bases. Trimming removed 6 bases from V and 5 bases from J; junction bases left unmatched: 8. Germline CDR1 is MNHNS and CDR2 is SASEGT. The CDR3 consists of 14 residues. The CDR3 DNA reads TGTGCCAGCAGGAGCTACAGGGGGAGGGAGACCCAGTACTTC. Translating gives CASRSYRGRETQYF.

The rearrangement joins TRBV7-8 to TRBJ1-1; D call uncertain. Deletions cut 3 bases from V and 7 bases from J, with 12 bases between. CDR1 is SGHVS and CDR2 is FQNEAQ in the germline V gene. The CDR3 contains 13 residues. In DNA form, the CDR3 reads TGTGCCAGCAGCTTTAGCATGGAATTTGAAGCTTTCTTT. It translates to CASSFSMEFEAFF.

CDR3 sequence: CASSFFNGYNSYNEQFF. DNA for the CDR3: TGTGCCAGCAGCTTCTTTAATGGTTACAATTCCTACAATGAGCAGTTCTTC. The rearrangement uses TRBV7-9 and TRBJ2-1; D is uncertain. Germline V lookup: CDR1 SEHNR, CDR2 FQNEAQ (reference sequence). Trimming took 3 bases from V and 1 from J, leaving 16 bases between them. The CDR3 is 17 residues long.

V and J are TRBV6-5 and TRBJ1-2; D perhaps matches TRBD1 (6 bases). Germline CDR1 MNHEY, CDR2 SVGAGI. The CDR3 has 14 residues. Deletions cut 6 bases from V and 1 base from J, with 12 bases between. The CDR3 reads CASRRGHDNYGYTF. The DNA for the CDR3 is TGTGCCAGCAGACGGGGACACGATAACTATGGCTACACCTTC.

V and J are TRBV4-1 and TRBJ1-2; 8 bases line up with TRBD1. The CDR3 is 18 residues long. The trim removed 0 bases at V and 7 bases at J, leaving 16 bases unmatched. CDR1 and CDR2 (germline): MGHRA, YSYEKL. DNA for the CDR3: TGCGCCAGCAGCCAAGATAGAGGATCCGCAGGGGGCTTGGTTGGCTACACCTTC. Protein sequence: CASSQDRGSAGGLVGYTF.

The chain recombines TRBV7-6 with TRBJ2-7, with 9 bases lining up with TRBD1. CDR1 and CDR2 from the germline V gene are SGHVS and FNYEAQ. V was clipped by 5 bases and J by 4 bases; unmatched bases: 6. The CDR3 covers 14 residues. The CDR3 is CASSTGTGKYEQYV. As DNA, the CDR3 is TGTGCCAGCAGCACCGGGACAGGGAAATACGAGCAGTACGTC.

This chain connects TRBV11-2 to TRBJ2-7; 9 positions agree with TRBD1. The CDR3 has 12 residues. Germline CDR1 SGHAT, CDR2 FQNNGV. Losses at the gene ends were 5 bases for V and 9 bases for J; bases not matched to a gene: 5. The CDR3 bases are TGTGCCAGCAGCAAGGACAGGGGCGGGCAGTACTTC. Its protein is CASSKDRGGQYF. Full variable domain (missing parts from reference TRBV11-2 and TRBJ2-7): EAGVAQSPRYKIIEKRQSVAFWCNPISGHATLYWYQQILGQGPKLLIQFQNNGVVDDSQLPKDRFSAERLKGVDSTLKIQPAKLEDSAVYLCASSKDRGGQYFGPGTRLTVT.